These 26 T cell receptor beta chains share one sample of origin, sequenced in a study of cytomegalovirus exposure and HLA in healthy donors listed by TCRdb under 2017. Libraries were built with the immunoSEQ multiplex PCR assay. For the multiplex PCR, a mixture combining 60 forward primers for TCR Vbeta segments and 13 reverse primers for TCR Jbeta segments was used. TCRdb's version of the immuneACCESS table is confined to in-frame rearrangements and falls short of the full clone set. An unresolved V gene accounts for under half of the shortfall where checked; the remainder is of unknown origin. The sample contains about 120,000 clones, around 80% of them found a single time. Approximately 0.22% of the sample belongs to the ten largest clones. Source material: PBMCs. These receptor sequences come from a man aged 50-59 years in good health and CMV-seronegative.

V gene TRBV7-2 combines with J gene TRBJ1-6; 12 bases are a match to TRBD1. Trimming cost V 2 bases and J 9 bases; bases outside gene matches: 11. CDR1 is SGHTA, CDR2 FQGNSA, per germline. The CDR3 consists of 18 residues. CDR3 in DNA: TGTGCCAGCAGCTTACGTGGGACAGGGGGCGCGACCGTTTCACCCCTCCACTTT. As protein: CASSLRGTGGATVSPLHF.

V is TRBV5-6 and J is TRBJ1-1; D remains unclear. This CDR3 contains 13 residues. V was clipped by 0 bases and J by 2 bases, with 5 bases between them. CDR1 and CDR2 (germline): SGHDT, YYEEEE. CDR3 nucleotide sequence: TGTGCCAGCAGCTTGGGGCCAAACACTGAAGCTTTCTTT. Its translation is CASSLGPNTEAFF.

The chain links TRBV9 to TRBJ1-6, with TRBD1 matching over 11 bases. The germline CDR1 and CDR2 sequences are SGDLS and YYNGEE. The CDR3 length is 20 residues. With V trimmed by 2 bases and J by 0 bases, 10 bases remained unmatched. The CDR3 bases are TGTGCCAGCAGCGTTGCTGGACAGGGGGCCTTAAGCTCCTATAATTCACCCCTCCACTTT. Its protein product is CASSVAGQGALSSYNSPLHF.

The rearrangement uses TRBV15 and TRBJ2-3; D remains ambiguous. Trimming stripped 1 base from V and 6 bases from J, with 8 bases between. The CDR3 is 13 amino acids. Germline V lookup: CDR1 LNHNV, CDR2 YYDKDF (reference sequence). The CDR3 DNA reads TGTGCCACCAGCAGAGTACCCGGGGATACGCAGTATTTT. This translates into CATSRVPGDTQYF.

The chain links TRBV7-9 to TRBJ2-1, with D possibly being TRBD1 (7 bases). From germline, CDR1 is SEHNR and CDR2 FQNEAQ (reference sequence). This CDR3 has 14 amino acids. V dropped 5 bases and J dropped 8 bases, with 16 bases sitting between them. CDR3 sequence: CASSVETGRYEQFF. The CDR3 coding sequence is TGTGCCAGCAGCGTGGAGACAGGGAGGTATGAGCAGTTCTTC.

The genes are TRBV9 and TRBJ2-5; 8 nucleotides match TRBD2. The CDR3 is 16 residues long. Per the germline V gene, CDR1 is SGDLS and CDR2 is YYNGEE. J was trimmed by 2 bases and V by 3 bases; bases with no gene match: 9. CDR3 in amino acids: CASSAATERGQETQYF. The CDR3 nucleotides read TGTGCCAGCAGCGCGGCGACGGAGCGGGGGCAAGAGACCCAGTACTTC.

V gene TRBV6-5 combines with J gene TRBJ2-7; possible D gene TRBD1, 6 bases. CDR1 MNHEY and CDR2 SVGAGI come from the germline V gene. Deletions cut 2 bases from V and 1 base from J, with 9 bases between. The CDR3 is 14 amino acids. CDR3 in DNA: TGTGCCAGCAGTTACGACAGGAGGTCCTACGAGCAGTACTTC. Translation gives CASSYDRRSYEQYF.

The chain has TRBV14 and TRBJ1-3; 10 bases are a match to TRBD1. Germline V CDR1 and CDR2: SGHDN, FVKESK. There are 16 residues in the CDR3. After removal of 4 bases from V and 4 bases from J, the junction contained 7 bases not matched to a gene. The CDR3 region is CASSPSGQGGGNTIYF. CDR3 DNA: TGTGCCAGCAGCCCGTCCGGACAGGGGGGCGGAAACACCATATATTTT.

The V and J genes are TRBV5-1 and TRBJ1-6, with TRBD1 matching over 7 bases. CDR3 length: 17 residues. CDR1 SGHRS and CDR2 YFSETQ come from the germline V gene. Trimming at V came to 4 bases and at J to 6 bases, leaving 13 bases not matched to a gene. The CDR3 loop is CASSIERQGRFNSPLHF. The CDR3, as DNA: TGCGCCAGCAGCATAGAAAGACAGGGTCGATTTAATTCACCCCTCCACTTT.

The chain links TRBV5-1 to TRBJ2-1, with 12 positions matching TRBD2. Germline V gene data show CDR1 as SGHRS and CDR2 as YFSETQ. The V segment lost 3 bases and the J segment 5 bases; nucleotides outside the gene matches: 6. CDR3 size: 16 residues. CDR3 DNA sequence: TGCGCCAGCAGCTCTAGCGGGAGGGGGGGGAACAATGAGCAGTTCTTC. As protein: CASSSSGRGGNNEQFF.

The chain combines TRBV5-1 with TRBJ2-5; D gene uncertain. The germline V gene has CDR1 SGHRS and CDR2 YFSETQ. The V end was cut by 3 bases, the J end by 3 bases, with 9 bases between. The CDR3 is 13 residues long. CDR3 bases: TGCGCCAGCAGCTCTTTAACGGAAGAGACCCAGTACTTC. Encoded protein: CASSSLTEETQYF.

This clone appeared once. The genes are TRBV25-1 and TRBJ1-6, with TRBD1 matching over 11 bases. This CDR3 is built from 16 residues. Germline assignment: CDR1 MGHDK and CDR2 SYGVNS. J lost 5 bases, V lost 6 bases, and 6 bases had no gene match. CDR3 sequence (DNA): TGTGCCAGCAGGCGGGGGACAGGGGGTAATAATTCACCCCTCCACTTT. Amino acids: CASRRGTGGNNSPLHF.

The J gene is TRBJ2-4, the V gene TRBV4-1; 10 bases match TRBD2. This CDR3 has 17 residues. J was trimmed by 2 bases and V by 2 bases; bases with no gene match: 6. CDR1 and CDR2 from the germline V gene are MGHRA and YSYEKL. CDR3 residues: CASSQIAGGTPKNIQYF. The CDR3 region has the DNA TGCGCCAGCAGCCAAATAGCGGGGGGCACTCCCAAAAACATTCAGTACTTC.

V gene TRBV7-3 combines with J gene TRBJ1-2, with TRBD1 identical over 7 bases. Germline V gives CDR1 SGHTA, CDR2 FQGTGA. This CDR3 is 14 amino acids long. J lost 7 bases, V lost 5 bases, and 10 bases had no gene match. The CDR3 loop reads CASSPTGVGAGYTF. As DNA, the CDR3 is TGTGCCAGCAGCCCCACAGGGGTAGGCGCTGGCTACACCTTC.

J is TRBJ2-1 and V is TRBV18; 8 nucleotides line up with TRBD1. The ends lost 4 bases at V and 2 bases at J; junction bases unmatched: 4. Per the germline V gene, CDR1 is KGHSH and CDR2 is LQKENI. There are 15 residues in the CDR3. CDR3 in amino acids: CASSLTTGAYNEQFF. CDR3 coding DNA: TGTGCCAGCTCACTTACGACAGGGGCCTACAATGAGCAGTTCTTC.

V is TRBV7-7 and J is TRBJ1-1, with D maybe TRBD1 (6 bases). This CDR3 comprises 13 residues. Trimming took 5 bases from V and 1 from J, leaving 8 bases between them. In germline, CDR1 is SSHAT, CDR2 FNYEAQ (reference sequence). The CDR3 DNA is TGTGCCAGCAGCGCGGACAGGAACACTGAAGCTTTCTTT. The encoded protein is CASSADRNTEAFF.

This clone has only one observation. This chain links TRBV5-1 with TRBJ2-7, with 14 bases aligning to TRBD2. The V segment lost 3 bases and the J segment 1 base; nucleotides outside the gene matches: 3. The germline gives CDR1 SGHRS, CDR2 YFSETQ. The CDR3 runs to 16 residues. This CDR3 reads CASSWGLAGESYEQYF. The CDR3 DNA follows: TGCGCCAGCAGCTGGGGACTAGCGGGAGAGTCCTACGAGCAGTACTTC.

The V and J genes are TRBV4-2 and TRBJ1-2; the D gene is possibly TRBD1 (5 bases). Trimming cost V 7 bases and J 7 bases, with 22 bases left between them. Germline V gene sequence: CDR1 LGHNA, CDR2 YNFKEQ. The length of the CDR3 is 15 residues. CDR3 amino acids: CASTSSGGVGRGYTF. Written as DNA, the CDR3 is TGTGCCAGCACCTCTTCGGGGGGTGTGGGGCGTGGCTACACCTTC.

The chain combines TRBV5-1 with TRBJ2-3; D is uncertain. V was pared by 0 bases and J by 4 bases, with 21 bases between. Germline V gene lookup returns CDR1 SGHRS and CDR2 YFSETQ. This CDR3 spans 18 amino acids. The CDR3 region has the DNA TGCGCCAGCAGCTTGGATGTGCCCGAGCGAAGAGCCCCAGATACGCAGTATTTT. This translates into CASSLDVPERRAPDTQYF. Full variable domain (rest looked up from reference TRBV5-1 and TRBJ2-3): KAGVTQTPRYLIKTRGQQVTLSCSPISGHRSVSWYQQTPGQGLQFLFEYFSETQRNKGNFPGRFSGRQFSNSRSEMNVSTLELGDSALYLCASSLDVPERRAPDTQYFGPGTRLTVL.

The V and J genes are TRBV5-1 and TRBJ2-2, with D possibly TRBD1 on 6 matching bases. Trimming removed 6 bases at V and 1 base at J, with 13 bases between. Germline CDR1 SGHRS, CDR2 YFSETQ. This CDR3 contains 15 residues. The CDR3: CASNFQGLNTGELFF. CDR3 in DNA: TGCGCCAGCAACTTCCAGGGGCTGAACACCGGGGAGCTGTTTTTT.

The genes are TRBV11-3 and TRBJ2-1, with 8 nucleotides matching TRBD1. V shed 5 bases, J shed 3 bases, and the junction held 6 bases outside the gene matches. This CDR3 is built from 15 residues. Germline lookup yields CDR1 SGHNT and CDR2 YENEEA. This CDR3 is CASSARTGNYNEQFF. Here the CDR3 DNA reads TGTGCCAGCAGCGCCCGGACAGGGAACTACAATGAGCAGTTCTTC.

CDR3 in amino acids: CASSTNGGNSYEQYF. CDR3 DNA sequence: TGTGCCAGCAGCACCAACGGGGGAAACTCCTACGAGCAGTACTTC. The rearrangement joins TRBV11-2 to TRBJ2-7; a possible D gene is TRBD2 (6 bases). The CDR3 has 15 amino acids. CDR1 is SGHAT, CDR2 FQNNGV, per germline. The V and J ends lost 5 bases and 0 bases respectively, with 14 bases between them.

V and J are TRBV7-2 and TRBJ1-2; 7 nucleotides line up with TRBD1. This CDR3 region has 15 residues. Trimming at V came to 5 bases and at J to 4 bases, leaving 10 bases not matched to a gene. Looked up from germline, CDR1 is SGHTA and CDR2 is FQGNSA. CDR3 sequence: CASSHSTGSGYGYTF. The CDR3, as DNA: TGTGCCAGCAGCCACTCGACAGGGTCTGGCTATGGCTACACCTTC.

This chain uses TRBV28 with TRBJ1-1; no clear D. CDR1 is MDHEN, CDR2 SYDVKM, per germline. The CDR3 runs 13 residues. V was clipped by 6 bases and J by 0 bases, with 8 bases between them. The CDR3 region is CASRSQLNTEAFF. The DNA for the CDR3 is TGTGCCAGCAGATCACAGTTGAACACTGAAGCTTTCTTT.

V gene TRBV10-3 combines with J gene TRBJ1-3; the D is unclear. Germline V gives CDR1 ENHRY, CDR2 SYGVKD. Trimming pared 1 base from V and 0 bases from J, leaving 13 bases between. There are 17 residues in the CDR3. CDR3 residues: CAISEFVSQVSGNTIYF. For the CDR3, the DNA is TGTGCCATCAGTGAGTTCGTGAGTCAGGTCTCTGGAAACACCATATATTTT.

The chain is built from TRBV7-2 and TRBJ2-7; D is perhaps TRBD2 (6 bases). The ends were cut back, 8 bases at V and 1 base at J, with 21 bases in the middle. Germline-derived CDR1 and CDR2 are SGHTA and FQGNSA. This CDR3 spans 16 amino acids. The CDR3 region is CASSEGTIAVSYEQYF. In DNA, the CDR3 is TGTGCCAGCTCGGAGGGAACGATAGCGGTTTCCTACGAGCAGTACTTC.